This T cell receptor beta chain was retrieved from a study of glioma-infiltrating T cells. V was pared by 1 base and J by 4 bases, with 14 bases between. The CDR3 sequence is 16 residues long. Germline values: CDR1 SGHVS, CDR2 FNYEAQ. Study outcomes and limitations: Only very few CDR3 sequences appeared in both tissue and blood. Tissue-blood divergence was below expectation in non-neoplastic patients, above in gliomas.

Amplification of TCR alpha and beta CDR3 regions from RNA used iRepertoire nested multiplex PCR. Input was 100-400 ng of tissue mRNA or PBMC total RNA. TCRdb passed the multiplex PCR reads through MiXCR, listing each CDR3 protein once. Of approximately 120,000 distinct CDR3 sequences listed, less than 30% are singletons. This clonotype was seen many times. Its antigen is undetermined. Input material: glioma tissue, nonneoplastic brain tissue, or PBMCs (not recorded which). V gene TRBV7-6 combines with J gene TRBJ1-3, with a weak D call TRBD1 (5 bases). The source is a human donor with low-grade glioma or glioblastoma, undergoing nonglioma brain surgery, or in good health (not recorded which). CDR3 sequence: CASSLDSGRAGNTIYF. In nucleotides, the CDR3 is TGTGCCAGCAGCTTAGACTCCGGCAGGGCCGGAAACACCATATATTTT.